This T cell receptor (beta chain) is from a study of CD8 T cells in Susac syndrome. Findings of the study overall: Only a relatively small number of individuals were included in the TCR sequencing and HLA analysis.

Trimming stripped 3 bases from V and 6 bases from J, with 14 bases between. Germline CDR1 reads SGHTA; CDR2 reads FQGTGA. CDR3 length equals 15 residues. The sample holds one count of this clonotype. The target antigen is unknown. Reverse transcription of 0.5 to 1 ug RNA was performed with random hexamers. Amplification of TCR beta CDR3 by immunoSEQ multiplex PCR spanned 54 Vbeta and 13 Jbeta. TCRdb re-derived calls from the immunoSEQ multiplex PCR reads in MiXCR, one entry per CDR3 protein. The table shows some 100,000 distinct CDR3 sequences, with around nine tenths occurring only once. In blood CD8+ and CD4+ T cells, TCR beta underwent sequencing. Healthy donors acted as controls, with matching for age and sex.

Source material: CD4+ T cells from PBMCs. This sequence joins TRBV7-3 and TRBJ2-2, with TRBD1 as a possible D gene (6 bases). The receptor was derived from a human donor in good health. CDR3 sequence: CASSLTGTPPGELFF. In nucleotides, the CDR3 is TGTGCCAGCAGCTTGACCGGGACACCACCCGGGGAGCTGTTTTTT.